In this sample, the clone carrying this TCR beta chain turned up once. Generated by immunoSEQ multiplex PCR, the TCRdb table keeps only in-frame clones and is missing some. The sample has approximately 45,000 clones; roughly 73% are singletons. The data are from a study of blood T cell repertoires in COVID-19. Whole-study context: The United States, Italy and Spain were the sources of the acute and convalescent COVID-19 samples.

Germline-derived CDR1 and CDR2 are SQVTM and ANQGSEA. The CDR3 runs to 15 residues. V lost 6 bases to trimming and J lost 5 bases; unmatched junction nucleotides: 12. The V and J genes are TRBV29-1 and TRBJ2-5; TRBD1 aligns across 10 bases. Material: peripheral blood. The TCR comes from a man older than 75 with acute or convalescent COVID-19. CDR3 DNA: TGCAGCGTGGACGGGGACAGGGGATTTGGCGAGACCCAGTACTTC. It yields the protein CSVDGDRGFGETQYF. Full variable domain (outside the CDR3, taken from reference TRBV29-1 and TRBJ2-5): SAVISQKPSRDICQRGTSLTIQCQVDSQVTMMFWYRQQPGQSLTLIATANQGSEATYESGFVIDKFPISRPNLTFSTLTVSNMSPEDSSIYLCSVDGDRGFGETQYFGPGTRLLVL.